This TCR beta chain was retrieved from a study of shared clonotypes between healthy human individuals. In the original workflow: Junction-only sequences without quality scores were provided by ImmunoSEQ, so filtering was different. TCRdb keeps only in-frame clones here, not all; method: immunoSEQ multiplex PCR. Clonal size and the V and J genes are those of that table, whereas D and trimming came from the DNA. The data show fewer than 550,000 clones, roughly 85% seen once. The healthy adult donors were HIV-negative and reported no recent acute infections or vaccinations. Donors comprised only Caucasian adults living in Nashville, Tennessee. The CDR3 has 14 residues. CDR1 SGHVS and CDR2 FNYEAQ come from the germline V gene. V lost 5 bases, J lost 7 bases, and 16 bases lay in between.

The sequencing input was PBMCs. The receptor comes from a woman aged 40 to 50 in good health. Some clones in this sample may be carry-over from other donors' samples. This chain joins TRBV7-6 and TRBJ2-3, with D maybe TRBD2 (7 bases). In DNA, the CDR3 is TGTGCCAGCAGCCCAGGACTAGGGACATATACGCAGTATTTT. Encoded protein: CASSPGLGTYTQYF.